These 23 T cell receptor beta chains were sequenced from one sample in a study of glioma-infiltrating T cells. Using RNA template, CDR3s of TCR alpha and beta were amplified with iRepertoire arm-PCR. TCRdb called the multiplex PCR reads again in MiXCR, with one record for every CDR3 protein. The sample lists under 200,000 distinct CDR3 sequences; around 42% were seen once. Sequencing was done on a sample of glioma tissue, nonneoplastic brain tissue, or PBMCs (not recorded which). These receptor sequences come from a human donor with low-grade glioma or glioblastoma, undergoing nonglioma brain surgery, or in good health (not recorded which).

A remark on this clonotype: It may be a read error: a sequence one base away is much more abundant. V gene TRBV27 combines with J gene TRBJ2-1; D unclear. This CDR3 has 11 residues. Germline V gene data show CDR1 as MNHEY and CDR2 as SMNVEV (reference sequence). V dropped 5 bases and J dropped 5 bases, with 4 bases sitting between them. This CDR3 is CASSGNNEQFF. The DNA for the CDR3 is TGTGCCAGCAGTGGAAACAATGAGCAGTTCTTC.

This clonotype was counted a few times. The rearrangement joins TRBV7-8 to TRBJ2-1; weak D call: TRBD1 (6 bases). Germline CDR1 and CDR2: SGHVS and FQNEAQ. The CDR3 is made up of 16 amino acids. V lost 5 bases and J 0 bases, leaving 14 bases between the germline ends. The CDR3 region has the DNA TGTGCCAGCAGCCCCAGGGGCGCAAGCTCCTACAATGAGCAGTTCTTC. As protein: CASSPRGASSYNEQFF.

Only one count was recorded for this clonotype. This chain's CDR3 is CAIRDRTGYTF. CDR3 sequence (DNA): TGTGCCATTAGAGACCGGACGGGCTACACCTTC. The chain links TRBV19 to TRBJ1-2, with D uncertain. Germline loops: CDR1 LNHDA, CDR2 SQIVND (reference sequence). V lost 10 bases and J 8 bases, leaving 14 bases between the germline ends. The CDR3 runs to 11 residues.

V usage is TRBV19 and J usage is TRBJ1-2; TRBD1 matches at 7 bases. In germline, CDR1 is LNHDA, CDR2 SQIVND (reference sequence). The CDR3 runs 12 residues. V shed 6 bases and J 4 bases; nucleotides not matched to a gene: 2. CDR3 amino acids: CASSGTAYGYTF. In DNA form, the CDR3 reads TGTGCCAGTAGCGGGACAGCCTATGGCTACACCTTC.

About this clonotype: Being one base from a much bigger clone, this may be a read error. The CDR3 sequence is CASELLTSGSVQCF. The CDR3 DNA reads as TGTGCCAGCGAACTCTTGACTAGCGGGAGTGTGCAGTGCTTC. The gene calls are TRBV7-9 and TRBJ2-7, with 12 bases aligning to TRBD2. CDR1 is SEHNR and CDR2 is FQNEAQ in the germline V gene (reference sequence). The CDR3 sequence is 14 residues long.

As regards this clonotype: The junction departs from the called germline gene at one end, perhaps through a read error. The chain uses TRBV5-1 and TRBJ2-7; D uncertain. The CDR3 spans 13 residues. Germline CDR1 is SGHRS and CDR2 is YFSETQ. The CDR3 reads CASSLGLGYEKYF. The CDR3, as DNA: TGCGCCAGCAGCTTGGGACTCGGGTACGAGAAGTACTTC.

This clonotype has just a few counts. The chain combines TRBV4-1 with TRBJ1-5; 8 bases fit TRBD1. The V gene end was trimmed by 0 bases and the J gene end by 4 bases; junction bases not matched to a gene: 2. The CDR3 sequence is 15 residues long. The V gene's germline CDR1 is MGHRA and CDR2 YSYEKL. The CDR3 region is CASSQEDRENQPQHF. The CDR3 nucleotides are TGCGCCAGCAGCCAAGAGGACAGGGAGAATCAGCCCCAGCATTTT.

This clonotype was found many times. The gene calls are TRBV28 and TRBJ1-2, with a weak D call TRBD1 (6 bases). This CDR3 spans 14 amino acids. Germline CDR1 is MDHEN and CDR2 is SYDVKM. Trimming removed 6 bases at V and 7 bases at J, with 18 bases between. The CDR3 sequence: CASSYDGGPGGYTF. In DNA, the CDR3 is TGTGCCAGCAGCTACGACGGGGGCCCAGGTGGCTACACCTTC.

This clonotype occurred many times. This chain uses TRBV20-1 with TRBJ2-1; the match to TRBD2 covers 10 bases. This CDR3 region has 14 residues. CDR1 and CDR2 (germline): DFQATT, SNEGSKA (reference sequence). The CDR3 loop reads CRRTSGLRWNEQFF. In DNA form, the CDR3 reads TGCAGGAGGACTAGCGGATTAAGGTGGAATGAGCAGTTCTTC.

This clonotype was seen ten or more times. This chain joins TRBV27 and TRBJ2-7, with a tentative D call TRBD1 (5 bases). Germline V gene sequence: CDR1 MNHEY, CDR2 SMNVEV (reference sequence). This CDR3 is 11 amino acids long. With 6 bases removed from V and 3 bases from J, the gap between germline ends came to 6 bases. CDR3 region: CASRTGYEQYF. The CDR3 DNA is TGTGCCAGCAGAACAGGCTACGAGCAGTACTTC.

This clonotype was seen a handful of times. The V call is TRBV3-1, the J call TRBJ2-1; D unclear. Trimming took 2 bases from V and 0 from J, leaving 5 bases between them. This CDR3 spans 14 amino acids. Per the germline V gene, CDR1 is LGHDT and CDR2 is YNNKEL (reference sequence). The CDR3 sequence: CASSQLSSYNEQFF. The DNA for the CDR3 is TGTGCCAGCAGCCAACTGAGCTCCTACAATGAGCAGTTCTTC.

Many counts were recorded for this clonotype. The chain joins TRBV20-1 to TRBJ2-1; maybe TRBD2 (5 bases). The CDR3 runs to 15 residues. Per the germline V gene, CDR1 is DFQATT and CDR2 is SNEGSKA (reference sequence). Deletions cut 7 bases from V and 6 bases from J, with 22 bases between. CDR3 in DNA: TGCAGTGTCGAAGGGCGGACCACGAGGGCCAATGAGCAGTTCTTC. Protein: CSVEGRTTRANEQFF.

The chain has TRBV5-1 and TRBJ1-2; D not resolved. This CDR3 is built from 13 residues. The V end lost 0 bases, the J end lost 5 bases, and 8 bases lay between the germline ends. Per germline, CDR1 SGHRS and CDR2 YFSETQ. CDR3 in amino acids: CASSLDSHYGYTF. The CDR3 region has the DNA TGCGCCAGCAGCTTGGACAGCCATTATGGCTACACCTTC.

This clonotype was seen only a few times. V and J are TRBV28 and TRBJ2-4; D not certain. V lost 8 bases to trimming and J lost 0 bases, with 17 bases between them. The CDR3 is made up of 16 amino acids. Germline V gene lookup returns CDR1 MDHEN and CDR2 SYDVKM. The CDR3 DNA reads as TGTGCCAGCTCCTCCCAGTCAAAATTAGCCAAAAACATTCAGTACTTC. This translates into CASSSQSKLAKNIQYF.

Concerning this clonotype itself: The junction differs from germline at one of its ends, possibly a read error. This rearrangement joins TRBV28 to TRBJ2-1, with D hard to call. The CDR3 is 13 amino acids. CDR1 is MDHEN, CDR2 SYDVKM, per germline. The CDR3 coding sequence is TGTGCGAGCAGTTTATCGGGTTACAACGAGCAGTTCTTC. Translating gives CASSLSGYNEQFF. Full variable domain (rest looked up from reference TRBV28 and TRBJ2-1): DVKVTQSSRYLVKRTGEKVFLECVQDMDHENMFWYRQDPGLGLRLIYFSYDVKMKEKGDIPEGYSVSREKKERFSLILESASTNQTSMYLCASSLSGYNEQFFGPGTRLTVL.

The gene calls are TRBV30 and TRBJ2-5, with 8 positions matching TRBD1. V shed 0 bases, J shed 2 bases, and the junction held 5 bases outside the gene matches. Germline CDR1 reads GTSNPN; CDR2 reads SVGIG (reference sequence). The CDR3 extends over 15 amino acids. CDR3 nucleotide sequence: TGTGCCTGGAGTGTTCGAGGGACAGGACAAGAGACCCAGTACTTC. It encodes CAWSVRGTGQETQYF.

This clonotype was found many times. The chain has TRBV28 and TRBJ2-1, with D uncertain. This CDR3 spans 15 amino acids. The V and J ends lost 2 bases and 7 bases respectively, with 15 bases between them. Germline CDR1 reads MDHEN; CDR2 reads SYDVKM. DNA for the CDR3: TGTGCCAGCAGTTTAGGTCAGGTCATGAGGAATGAGCAGTTCTTC. This gives the protein CASSLGQVMRNEQFF.

Regarding this clonotype: A read error is possible here, since a much larger clone lies one base away. V gene TRBV10-3 combines with J gene TRBJ2-7; D remains unclear. The germline V gene has CDR1 ENHRY and CDR2 SYGVKD. CDR3 length equals 16 residues. CDR3 protein: CAVSESGSSFSYEQYF. In DNA, the CDR3 is TGTGCCGTCAGTGAGTCGGGCAGTTCGTTCTCCTACGAGCAGTACTTC.

The chain employs TRBV29-1 and TRBJ2-1; maybe TRBD2 (5 bases). V was shortened by 7 bases and J by 8 bases, with 15 bases between the two germline ends. The CDR3 contains 12 residues. CDR1 is SQVTM and CDR2 is ANQGSEA in the germline V gene. The CDR3 is CSATPSGYEQFF. Here the CDR3 DNA reads TGCAGCGCCACGCCGTCGGGGTATGAGCAGTTCTTC.

This clonotype came up once. A read error may produce the germline difference seen at one junction end. The rearrangement joins TRBV6-1 to TRBJ2-3; 8 bases are shared with TRBD2. This CDR3 is 15 amino acids long. CDR1 is MNHNS, CDR2 SASEGT, per germline. CDR3 in amino acids: CASSESGSGADTKYF. The CDR3 region has the DNA TGTGCCAGCAGTGAGAGCGGGAGTGGTGCAGATACGAAGTATTTT.

This clonotype was counted a few times. The chain links TRBV19 to TRBJ2-3; a possible D gene is TRBD2 (6 bases). Looked up from germline, CDR1 is LNHDA and CDR2 is SQIVND (reference sequence). The V end was cut by 4 bases, the J end by 2 bases, with 10 bases between. CDR3 length: 14 amino acids. CDR3 residues: CASSTSSDTDTQYF. CDR3 DNA sequence: TGTGCCAGTAGTACTTCTAGCGACACAGATACGCAGTATTTT.

This chain connects TRBV20-1 to TRBJ2-3, with 8 bases lining up with TRBD1. V shed 5 bases, J shed 5 bases, and the junction held 9 bases outside the gene matches. Germline CDR1 DFQATT, CDR2 SNEGSKA (reference sequence). This CDR3 comprises 14 residues. CDR3 nucleotides: TGCAGTGCTGGCTCAGGGGGCTACGAAGATACGCAGTATTTT. It translates to CSAGSGGYEDTQYF.

Notes on this clonotype: Germline is not matched at one junction end, which may reflect a read error. The rearrangement joins TRBV6-2 or TRBV6-3 to TRBJ2-7; no reliable D call. The CDR3 is made up of 14 amino acids. From germline, CDR1 is MNHEY and CDR2 SVGEGT. CDR3 sequence (DNA): TGTGACAGCAGTGACCAAGGCTGGATCTACGAGCAGTACTTC. Its translation: CDSSDQGWIYEQYF.